This T cell receptor beta chain stems from a study of control samples from healthy donors and cancer patients. This clone was recorded once. TCRdb keeps only in-frame clones here, not all; method: immunoSEQ multiplex PCR. The sample records roughly 100,000 clones, just over 90% being singletons. Looked up from germline, CDR1 is SGHTA and CDR2 is FQGNSA. The CDR3 runs to 16 residues. Trimming removed 1 base from V and 0 bases from J, with 10 bases in between. The sample comprised blood. V is TRBV7-2 and J is TRBJ2-4; TRBD2 is a possible D gene (6 bases). The clonotype was recovered from a woman under 30 in good health. The CDR3: CASSLVGGTAKNIQYF. As DNA, the CDR3 is TGTGCCAGCAGCTTAGTCGGCGGGACAGCCAAAAACATTCAGTACTTC.